The 31 T cell receptor beta chains presented below share a single source sample, sequenced in a study of synovial regulatory T cells in juvenile arthritis. This table comes from immunoSEQ multiplex PCR, and its TCRdb copy is limited to in-frame clones, with some not included. Its table records 7,500 to 10,000 clones. Sequencing was carried out using Treg cells from blood. Subset in this sample: remaining (HLA-DR-negative) circulating blood Treg cells. These receptor sequences come from a donor aged 2-29 years with juvenile idiopathic arthritis.

The chain carries TRBV6-1 and TRBJ1-5. The CDR3 runs to 12 residues. No DNA appears here. Per germline, CDR1 MNHNS and CDR2 SASEGT. CDR3 sequence reads: CATRRGGEPQHF.

The chain links TRBV5-6 to TRBJ1-2; TCRdb picks TRBD1, but there is no DNA to check that call. CDR3 length: 13 residues. The nucleotide record is missing. Germline CDR1 is SGHDT and CDR2 is YYEEEE. This chain's CDR3 is CASSLRDSDGYTF.

The chain recombines TRBV10-2 with TRBJ2-1; TCRdb outputs TRBD1, but without DNA this stays unchecked. The germline V gene encodes CDR1 WSHSY and CDR2 SAAADI. The CDR3 is made up of 17 amino acids. No DNA accompanies this entry. The CDR3 sequence is CASSESFDRADPTPGFF.

This chain links TRBV5-6 with TRBJ2-4; there is no DNA to check the TCRdb D call of TRBD2. The CDR3 runs to 14 residues. A DNA sequence was not provided. Germline lookup yields CDR1 SGHDT and CDR2 YYEEEE. CDR3 residues: CASSFGGAGNIQYF. The full variable domain, completed using reference TRBV5-6 and TRBJ2-4, is DAGVTQSPTHLIKTRGQQVTLRCSPKSGHDTVSWYQQALGQGPQFIFQYYEEEERQRGNFPDRFSGHQFPNYSSELNVNALLLGDSALYLCASSFGGAGNIQYFGAGTRLSVL.

The chain combines TRBV19 with TRBJ2-7; the TCRdb call, TRBD1, lacks DNA for checking. This CDR3 comprises 15 residues. No DNA sequence was recorded. CDR1 is LNHDA and CDR2 is SQIVND in the germline V gene (reference sequence). CDR3: CASSMGQGVPYEQYF.

This rearrangement joins TRBV5-6 to TRBJ1-2. Looked up from germline, CDR1 is SGHDT and CDR2 is YYEEEE. The CDR3 sequence is 14 residues long. The protein alone is recorded here. CDR3 sequence reads: CASSLDTPNYGYTF.

CDR3 sequence: CASSYLGQDYGYTF. The V gene is TRBV7-9, the J gene TRBJ1-2; TCRdb lists TRBD1, though no DNA is available to test this call. The CDR3 has 14 amino acids. DNA was not recorded. The germline V gene has CDR1 SEHNR and CDR2 FQNEAQ (reference sequence).

The chain employs TRBV14 and TRBJ1-5; the D call from TCRdb, TRBD1, cannot be confirmed without DNA. Germline-derived CDR1 and CDR2 are SGHDN and FVKESK. The CDR3 runs 18 residues. Only the protein is available. The CDR3 spells CASSQVSWHRHSNQPQHF. Combining the CDR3 with reference TRBV14 and TRBJ1-5 gives the whole variable domain EAGVTQFPSHSVIEKGQTVTLRCDPISGHDNLYWYRRVMGKEIKFLLHFVKESKQDESGMPNNRFLAERTGGTYSTLKVQPAELEDSGVYFCASSQVSWHRHSNQPQHFGDGTRLSIL.

This rearrangement joins TRBV6-6 to TRBJ1-2. CDR3 length: 13 residues. The coding DNA is unavailable. Per germline, CDR1 MNHNY and CDR2 SVGAGI (reference sequence). The CDR3 is CASSLLGDYGYTF.

The chain has TRBV5-1 and TRBJ1-2; TCRdb picks TRBD1, but there is no DNA to check that call. Germline CDR1 SGHRS, CDR2 YFSETQ. CDR3 length: 15 amino acids. The DNA is not on file. The CDR3 is CASSSAARQGNGYTF.

This chain joins TRBV6-5 and TRBJ2-1; checking the TCRdb D call of TRBD2 is not possible without DNA. Germline values: CDR1 MNHEY, CDR2 SVGAGI. The CDR3 extends over 13 amino acids. DNA for this receptor is not on file. Here the CDR3 reads CASSYSYLNEQFF.

The chain couples TRBV5-5 to TRBJ1-2. CDR1 is SGHKS, CDR2 YYEKEE, per germline (reference sequence). The CDR3 length is 12 residues. The coding DNA is unavailable. CDR3 protein: CASSLLLYGYTF.

The chain couples TRBV7-2 to TRBJ2-7; the TCRdb call, TRBD2, lacks DNA for checking. This CDR3 spans 15 amino acids. No DNA appears here. Germline CDR1 SGHTA, CDR2 FQGNSA. The CDR3 spells CASSLGRTSLREQYF.

V and J are TRBV19 and TRBJ1-5; TCRdb indicates TRBD1, and absent DNA this call remains unverified. This CDR3 is 14 amino acids long. The DNA is not on file. Per the germline V gene, CDR1 is LNHDA and CDR2 is SQIVND (reference sequence). CDR3 residues: CASSILQGDQPQHF.

This chain uses TRBV10-3 with TRBJ2-3; without DNA, the TCRdb call of TRBD2 cannot be checked. CDR3 length: 14 residues. No DNA sequence was recorded. Germline V CDR1 and CDR2: ENHRY, SYGVKD. CDR3 residues: CAIAAGENTDTQYF.

The J gene is TRBJ2-1, the V gene TRBV5-1; the TCRdb call, TRBD2, lacks DNA for checking. The CDR3 covers 13 residues. No DNA appears here. Germline V CDR1 and CDR2: SGHRS, YFSETQ. The CDR3 reads CASSLRYGNEQFF. Full variable domain (outside the CDR3, taken from reference TRBV5-1 and TRBJ2-1): KAGVTQTPRYLIKTRGQQVTLSCSPISGHRSVSWYQQTPGQGLQFLFEYFSETQRNKGNFPGRFSGRQFSNSRSEMNVSTLELGDSALYLCASSLRYGNEQFFGPGTRLTVL.

The chain employs TRBV28 and TRBJ1-2; checking the TCRdb D call of TRBD1 is not possible without DNA. The germline V gene has CDR1 MDHEN and CDR2 SYDVKM. The CDR3 is 15 amino acids. No DNA was logged. This CDR3 is CASRTGERDNYGYTF.

The chain combines TRBV5-1 with TRBJ2-7. The CDR3 extends over 15 amino acids. No DNA is recorded. The germline V gene encodes CDR1 SGHRS and CDR2 YFSETQ. CDR3 in amino acids: CASSLAPDGPYEQYF.

The chain couples TRBV5-1 to TRBJ1-2; the D call from TCRdb, TRBD1, cannot be confirmed without DNA. The CDR3 has 15 amino acids. The DNA is not on file. Germline CDR1 reads SGHRS; CDR2 reads YFSETQ. Here the CDR3 reads CASSSGQLSFYGYTF.

V usage is TRBV10-3 and J usage is TRBJ2-5; TCRdb's assignment of TRBD2 cannot be checked, as there is no DNA. This CDR3 region has 15 residues. No coding sequence is recorded. Per the germline V gene, CDR1 is ENHRY and CDR2 is SYGVKD. The CDR3: CAISEFSGARETQYF.

The chain uses TRBV28 and TRBJ2-3. This CDR3 spans 12 amino acids. This entry has no DNA. Germline assignment: CDR1 MDHEN and CDR2 SYDVKM. CDR3 sequence: CASSFMGNTQYF.

The V gene is TRBV10-3, the J gene TRBJ1-6; absent DNA, TCRdb's TRBD1 call cannot be checked. The germline V gene has CDR1 ENHRY and CDR2 SYGVKD. The length of the CDR3 is 15 residues. No DNA appears here. The CDR3 sequence: CAISDRTGPNSPLHF.

The chain employs TRBV2 and TRBJ2-7; TCRdb proposes TRBD1, but this gene call is untestable without DNA. This CDR3 has 14 amino acids. The record lacks a DNA sequence. The germline gives CDR1 SNHLY, CDR2 FYNNEI. CDR3: CASRAGTGTYEQYF.

The chain has TRBV18 and TRBJ1-3; TCRdb's D call, TRBD1, is unchecked because there is no DNA. This CDR3 comprises 17 residues. The record lacks a DNA sequence. Germline V gene lookup returns CDR1 KGHSH and CDR2 LQKENI. CDR3 in amino acids: CASSPGHLLFSGNTIYF.

The V call is TRBV28, the J call TRBJ2-7; without DNA, the TCRdb call of TRBD1 cannot be checked. CDR3 length: 13 amino acids. The entry carries no DNA sequence. Germline V CDR1 and CDR2: MDHEN, SYDVKM. The chain's CDR3 is CASSWTAGYEQYF.

This chain links TRBV7-6 with TRBJ2-7. Looked up from germline, CDR1 is SGHVS and CDR2 is FNYEAQ. The CDR3 spans 10 residues. No DNA was logged. CDR3 loop: CASSLGEQYF.

This sequence joins TRBV6-1 and TRBJ1-1. CDR1 MNHNS and CDR2 SASEGT come from the germline V gene. CDR3 length: 14 residues. The DNA is not on file. CDR3 loop: CASSERIENTEAFF.

The J gene is TRBJ2-7, the V gene TRBV5-4; TCRdb lists TRBD1, though no DNA is available to test this call. Per the germline V gene, CDR1 is SGHNT and CDR2 is YYREEE (reference sequence). There are 14 residues in the CDR3. The record lacks a DNA sequence. CDR3: CASSLDRSSYEQYF.

The chain carries TRBV28 and TRBJ1-1; checking the TCRdb D call of TRBD1 is not possible without DNA. This CDR3 has 10 amino acids. No coding sequence is recorded. Germline V lookup: CDR1 MDHEN, CDR2 SYDVKM. The CDR3 loop is CASRGTEAFF. Full variable domain (remainder filled in from reference TRBV28 and TRBJ1-1): DVKVTQSSRYLVKRTGEKVFLECVQDMDHENMFWYRQDPGLGLRLIYFSYDVKMKEKGDIPEGYSVSREKKERFSLILESASTNQTSMYLCASRGTEAFFGQGTRLTVV.

Measured by frequency, this clone is medium-sized. The chain has TRBV28 and TRBJ2-4; TCRdb's D call, TRBD2, is unchecked because there is no DNA. Germline loops: CDR1 MDHEN, CDR2 SYDVKM. This CDR3 region has 16 residues. DNA for this receptor is not on file. CDR3: CASSFLGSGAKNIQYF.

The chain employs TRBV4-3 and TRBJ1-1. The CDR3 has 14 residues. DNA is not recorded here. CDR1 LGHNA and CDR2 YSLEER come from the germline V gene. The CDR3 reads CASSQVVWGTEAFF.